These 21 T cell receptor beta chains originate from one sample sequenced in a study of blood T cell repertoires in COVID-19. Produced via immunoSEQ multiplex PCR; TCRdb's table is partial and in-frame only. Of fewer than 250,000 clones listed, just over 85% were seen once; the top ten hold 3% to 4%. Sequenced material: PBMCs or T cells enriched from blood (not recorded which). The receptors come from a woman aged 40 to 50 with acute COVID-19.

This clone was seen a single time. The rearrangement links TRBV28 to TRBJ1-2, with 8 bases aligning to TRBD1. This CDR3 has 14 amino acids. With V trimmed by 8 bases and J by 3 bases, 8 bases remained unmatched. Germline values: CDR1 MDHEN, CDR2 SYDVKM. CDR3 loop: CASQSDRGDYGYTF. CDR3 DNA: TGTGCCAGCCAATCAGACAGGGGTGACTATGGCTACACCTTC.

This chain uses TRBV5-1 with TRBJ2-5; weak D call: TRBD2 (5 bases). CDR1 is SGHRS, CDR2 YFSETQ, per germline. The CDR3 consists of 18 residues. Trimming pared 0 bases from V and 1 base from J, leaving 19 bases between. The CDR3 is CASSLGGPSLRGQETQYF. The CDR3 nucleotides read TGCGCCAGCAGCTTGGGAGGGCCTTCCCTCAGAGGCCAAGAGACCCAGTACTTC.

The DNA for the CDR3 is TGCGCCAGCAGGTCGGCGGGGTCTGATAATTCACCCCTCCACTTT. This sequence encodes CASRSAGSDNSPLHF. V and J are TRBV5-1 and TRBJ1-6; D uncertain. CDR1 and CDR2 from the germline V gene are SGHRS and YFSETQ. The CDR3 length is 15 residues. Trimming took off 5 bases at V and 5 bases at J, with 14 bases between the two ends.

This chain joins TRBV7-9 and TRBJ2-7; no clear D gene. The CDR3 runs to 12 residues. Germline V gene data show CDR1 as SEHNR and CDR2 as FQNEAQ (reference sequence). V lost 3 bases and J lost 7, with 10 bases in between. The CDR3 loop is CASSFSDSEQYF. As DNA, the CDR3 is TGTGCCAGCAGCTTCTCAGACTCAGAGCAGTACTTC.

The V call is TRBV6-5, the J call TRBJ2-1; 7 bases agree with TRBD2. Germline CDR1 reads MNHEY; CDR2 reads SVGAGI. The CDR3 totals 13 residues. Trimming cost V 10 bases and J 9 bases; bases outside gene matches: 12. CDR3 sequence: CATLPGGGFEQFF. The CDR3 DNA reads TGTGCCACCCTACCCGGGGGAGGGTTTGAGCAGTTCTTC.

This clone was seen a handful of times. The V call is TRBV30, the J call TRBJ2-7; 9 positions agree with TRBD2. The CDR3 is made up of 15 amino acids. V was pared by 0 bases and J by 2 bases, with 5 bases of the junction left unmatched. Germline CDR1 is GTSNPN and CDR2 is SVGIG (reference sequence). This chain's CDR3 is CAWSVLAGTAYEQYF. In DNA form, the CDR3 reads TGTGCCTGGAGTGTTCTAGCGGGAACCGCCTACGAGCAGTACTTC.

This clone was seen once. The chain has TRBV27 and TRBJ2-7; 8 nucleotides match TRBD1. Losses at the gene ends were 8 bases for V and 7 bases for J; bases not matched to a gene: 16. Germline assignment: CDR1 MNHEY and CDR2 SMNVEV (reference sequence). This CDR3 is built from 15 residues. The CDR3 reads CASPKGRQGAGEQYF. DNA of the CDR3: TGTGCCAGCCCCAAGGGGAGGCAGGGGGCGGGGGAGCAGTACTTC.

The V gene is TRBV28, the J gene TRBJ2-7; 7 bases are shared with TRBD2. The CDR3 runs to 14 residues. V shed 2 bases and J 3 bases; nucleotides not matched to a gene: 4. Germline CDR1 reads MDHEN; CDR2 reads SYDVKM. The CDR3 DNA reads TGTGCCAGCAGTTTAGTGGGAGGGAACTACGAGCAGTACTTC. Its translation: CASSLVGGNYEQYF.

The chain couples TRBV24-1 to TRBJ2-5; 7 nucleotides align to TRBD2. Germline-derived CDR1 and CDR2 are KGHDR and SFDVKD. Trimming removed 8 bases from V and 4 bases from J; junction bases left unmatched: 12. The CDR3 consists of 15 residues. CDR3 nucleotide sequence: TGTGCCACCAAGCCCAGCGGGAAAGCAGGAGAGACCCAGTACTTC. Amino acid sequence: CATKPSGKAGETQYF.

This clone was found once. The J gene is TRBJ1-3, the V gene TRBV7-8; 8 nucleotides align to TRBD1. The CDR3 loop spans 18 amino acids. V shed 2 bases and J 3 bases; nucleotides not matched to a gene: 12. Germline CDR1 is SGHVS and CDR2 is FQNEAQ. CDR3 sequence: CASSLIGRGRVRGNTIYF. The CDR3 DNA reads TGTGCCAGCAGCTTAATCGGCAGGGGGCGAGTACGTGGAAACACCATATATTTT.

V and J are TRBV29-1 and TRBJ2-1; perhaps TRBD1 as D (6 bases). V dropped 8 bases and J dropped 4 bases, with 9 bases sitting between them. The CDR3 is 11 amino acids. From germline, CDR1 is SQVTM and CDR2 ANQGSEA. This CDR3 is CSHREYNEQFF. The DNA of the CDR3 is TGCAGCCACAGGGAATACAATGAGCAGTTCTTC.

The chain employs TRBV9 and TRBJ2-5; 13 nucleotides line up with TRBD2. The CDR3 length is 14 residues. With 4 bases clipped from V and 4 bases from J, the junction kept 1 base outside the gene matches. Germline lookup yields CDR1 SGDLS and CDR2 YYNGEE. The DNA for the CDR3 is TGTGCCAGCAGCCGACTAGCGGGAGGAGAGACCCAGTACTTC. Protein product: CASSRLAGGETQYF. The entire variable domain, with the rest obtained from reference TRBV9 and TRBJ2-5, is as follows: DSGVTQTPKHLITATGQRVTLRCSPRSGDLSVYWYQQSLDQGLQFLIQYYNGEERAKGNILERFSAQQFPDLHSELNLSSLELGDSALYFCASSRLAGGETQYFGPGTRLLVL.

The chain recombines TRBV24-1 with TRBJ2-1, with TRBD2 identical over 9 bases. V lost 4 bases, J lost 6 bases, and 12 bases stayed unmatched. Germline V gene lookup returns CDR1 KGHDR and CDR2 SFDVKD. The CDR3 runs to 17 residues. The CDR3: CATSDPTGSGRPNEQFF. The DNA of the CDR3 is TGTGCCACCAGTGACCCAACGGGCAGCGGGAGGCCCAATGAGCAGTTCTTC.

The gene calls are TRBV28 and TRBJ1-2; the match to TRBD1 covers 8 bases. The length of the CDR3 is 13 residues. Germline assignment: CDR1 MDHEN and CDR2 SYDVKM. The V gene end was trimmed by 8 bases and the J gene end by 5 bases; junction bases not matched to a gene: 7. DNA for the CDR3: TGTGCCAGCCTCCCGGGACAGGTATATGGCTACACCTTC. It yields the protein CASLPGQVYGYTF.

The gene calls are TRBV3-1 (or the pseudogene TRBV3-2) and TRBJ2-7, with D possibly being TRBD2 (7 bases). V was clipped by 5 bases and J by 4 bases, with 24 bases between them. The CDR3 runs to 17 residues. Germline CDR1 reads LGHDT; CDR2 reads YNNKEL (reference sequence). The CDR3 sequence: CASSNDRSRGGGYEQYF. Written as DNA, the CDR3 is TGTGCCAGCAGCAACGACAGGAGTAGGGGGGGTGGGTACGAGCAGTACTTC.

This chain links TRBV30 with TRBJ1-3; D unresolved. V dropped 5 bases and J dropped 2 bases, with 4 bases sitting between them. The germline V gene has CDR1 GTSNPN and CDR2 SVGIG (reference sequence). The CDR3 is made up of 11 amino acids. CDR3 protein: CAWAAGNTIYF. CDR3 in DNA: TGTGCCTGGGCAGCTGGAAACACCATATATTTT.

The chain couples TRBV10-2 to TRBJ2-1; D uncertain. Per germline, CDR1 WSHSY and CDR2 SAAADI. Trimming shortened V by 6 bases and J by 4 bases, and 13 bases separated the two germline ends. The CDR3 contains 14 residues. CDR3 loop: CASSNQNSYNEQFF. DNA of the CDR3: TGCGCCAGCAGCAATCAGAACAGTTACAATGAGCAGTTCTTC.

The chain uses TRBV19 and TRBJ2-6, with 8 positions matching TRBD1. Germline V lookup: CDR1 LNHDA, CDR2 SQIVND (reference sequence). V lost 6 bases to trimming and J lost 1 base; unmatched junction nucleotides: 11. This CDR3 contains 18 residues. DNA for the CDR3: TGTGCCAGTAGGCAGACAGGGGTAGGTCTATCTGGGGCCAACGTCCTGACTTTC. Amino acid sequence: CASRQTGVGLSGANVLTF.

V usage is TRBV14 and J usage is TRBJ1-2; possible D gene TRBD1, 5 bases. Trimming stripped 0 bases from V and 4 bases from J, with 12 bases between. The CDR3 is 15 residues long. Germline V gene data show CDR1 as SGHDN and CDR2 as FVKESK. The CDR3 sequence: CASSQDNRGGYGYTF. The CDR3 DNA follows: TGTGCCAGCAGCCAAGATAATAGGGGCGGCTATGGCTACACCTTC.

The chain joins TRBV28 to TRBJ2-6, with TRBD1 as a possible D gene (6 bases). V dropped 8 bases and J dropped 0 bases, with 11 bases sitting between them. The CDR3 is 15 residues long. Germline lookup yields CDR1 MDHEN and CDR2 SYDVKM. In nucleotides, the CDR3 is TGTGCCAGCTCGGACAGAAGCTCTGGGGCCAACGTCCTGACTTTC. Its protein product is CASSDRSSGANVLTF.

The chain recombines TRBV19 with TRBJ1-3, with D perhaps TRBD1 (6 bases). In germline, CDR1 is LNHDA, CDR2 SQIVND (reference sequence). Trimming shortened V by 9 bases and J by 1 base, and 13 bases separated the two germline ends. This CDR3 comprises 14 residues. The CDR3 reads CASNSQGSGNTIYF. In nucleotides, the CDR3 is TGTGCCAGCAATTCACAGGGTTCTGGAAACACCATATATTTT.